These T cell receptor beta chains were read from a single sample in a study of blood T cell repertoires in COVID-19. This table comes from immunoSEQ multiplex PCR, and its TCRdb copy is limited to in-frame clones, with some not included. The table shows roughly 250,000 clones, with around 92% occurring only once. The sample taken for sequencing was peripheral blood. These receptors originate from a person aged 18 to 29 with COVID-19, enrolled during active disease. Each CDR3 is given with its conserved first and last residue. Fields, in order: clone size, J gene, D gene, V gene, CDR3 protein, CDR3 DNA. D genes are given only for firm matches. Some rows have no size entry. The others give once, few or many, or a class for an expanded clone.

-	TRBJ2-3	-	TRBV18	CASSPGHGTDTQYF	TGTGCCAGCTCACCGGGACACGGGACAGATACGCAGTATTTT
-	TRBJ1-1	-	TRBV9	CASSVGGRGEAFF	TGTGCCAGCAGCGTAGGGGGTAGGGGTGAAGCTTTCTTT
-	TRBJ1-2	-	TRBV6-6	CASSDPRVYGYTF	TGTGCCAGCAGTGACCCACGGGTCTATGGCTACACCTTC
once	TRBJ1-5	TRBD1	TRBV5-6	CASSLGQGAQVLAGQPQHF	TGTGCCAGCAGCTTGGGACAGGGGGCGCAGGTCTTGGCTGGGCAGCCCCAGCATTTT
once	TRBJ2-1	TRBD2	TRBV27	CASSSRLAASSYNEQFF	TGTGCCAGCAGTTCGCGACTAGCGGCCAGCTCCTACAATGAGCAGTTCTTC
-	TRBJ2-2	-	TRBV2	CASRATGELFF	TGTGCCAGCAGGGCCACCGGGGAGCTGTTTTTT
-	TRBJ2-1	TRBD2	TRBV11-3	CASSPGLAGGPEQFF	TGTGCCAGCAGCCCCGGACTAGCGGGGGGACCAGAGCAGTTCTTC
-	TRBJ2-7	TRBD2	TRBV5-1	CASSLAGGGREQYF	TGCGCCAGCAGCTTAGCGGGAGGAGGACGCGAGCAGTACTTC
-	TRBJ2-1	TRBD2	TRBV6-5	CASSPSSGREQFF	TGTGCCAGCAGTCCTTCTAGCGGGAGGGAACAGTTCTTC
-	TRBJ1-1	-	TRBV9	CASSPRVGTGNTEAFF	TGTGCCAGCAGCCCACGAGTAGGTACAGGGAACACTGAAGCTTTCTTT
-	TRBJ2-3	TRBD2	TRBV9	CASSITSGSPADTQYF	TGTGCCAGCAGCATAACTAGCGGGAGCCCGGCAGATACGCAGTATTTT
-	TRBJ2-2	-	TRBV6-6	CASSYSPGANTGELFF	TGTGCCAGCAGTTACTCTCCGGGGGCGAACACCGGGGAGCTGTTTTTT
-	TRBJ1-5	-	TRBV2	CASSEGQDQPQHF	TGTGCCAGCAGTGAAGGTCAGGATCAGCCCCAGCATTTT
-	TRBJ2-1	-	TRBV7-9	CASSPTGNNEQFF	TGTGCCAGCAGCCCGACAGGAAACAATGAGCAGTTCTTC
once	TRBJ1-2	-	TRBV30	CAQNRDTRGYTF	TGTGCCCAAAACCGGGACACCCGAGGCTACACCTTC
-	TRBJ2-1	TRBD2	TRBV6-5	CASRVAGGPYNEQFF	TGTGCCAGCAGAGTAGCGGGAGGGCCTTACAATGAGCAGTTCTTC
-	TRBJ2-3	-	TRBV7-8	CASSLGYGGDTQYF	TGTGCCAGCAGCTTAGGATACGGGGGTGATACGCAGTATTTT
-	TRBJ2-2	TRBD1	TRBV9	CASRDDRGNTGELFF	TGTGCCAGCAGAGACGACAGGGGCAACACCGGGGAGCTGTTTTTT
once	TRBJ1-1	-	TRBV28	CASSFSTEAFF	TGTGCCAGCAGTTTCAGCACTGAAGCTTTCTTT
few	TRBJ2-3	-	TRBV5-1	CASSLGVAADTQYF	TGCGCCAGCAGCTTGGGGGTAGCAGCAGATACGCAGTATTTT
few	TRBJ1-2	-	TRBV29-1	CSVERQADGYTF	TGCAGCGTTGAAAGACAGGCAGACGGCTACACCTTC
-	TRBJ1-2	-	TRBV10-2	CASMGGELGYGYTF	TGCGCCAGCATGGGCGGGGAGCTCGGCTATGGCTACACCTTC
once	TRBJ2-3	TRBD2	TRBV27	CASSSGREGLSITDTQYF	TGTGCCAGCAGTTCCGGTAGGGAGGGCCTTTCCATTACAGATACGCAGTATTTT
-	TRBJ2-5	-	TRBV23-1	CASSHMVRETQYF	TGCGCCAGCAGTCATATGGTACGGGAGACCCAGTACTTC
-	TRBJ2-2	-	TRBV7-9	CASSLVSKTGELFF	TGTGCCAGCAGCTTAGTGTCTAAGACCGGGGAGCTGTTTTTT
-	TRBJ1-4	-	TRBV12-3/TRBV12-4	CASRPISGEKLFF	TGTGCCAGCAGACCTATATCCGGTGAAAAACTGTTTTTT
-	TRBJ2-3	TRBD2	TRBV24-1	CATSPKPPLANPRADTQYF	TGTGCCACCAGCCCCAAACCCCCACTAGCGAACCCCCGGGCAGATACGCAGTATTTT
once	TRBJ2-7	-	TRBV27	CASRNLNAAIHEQYF	TGTGCCAGCCGTAACCTAAACGCGGCGATTCACGAGCAGTACTTC
-	TRBJ2-2	-	TRBV19	CASSISGFGANTGELFF	TGTGCCAGTAGTATCAGCGGCTTCGGGGCGAACACCGGGGAGCTGTTTTTT
-	TRBJ1-5	-	TRBV19	CASSIDLWRGQPQHF	TGTGCCAGTAGTATAGATCTTTGGAGAGGGCAGCCCCAGCATTTT
-	TRBJ1-5	-	TRBV12-3/TRBV12-4	CASSLGQNQPQHF	TGTGCCAGCAGTTTGGGGCAGAATCAGCCCCAGCATTTT
-	TRBJ1-5	-	TRBV27	CASRLFSNQPQHF	TGTGCCAGTAGACTCTTTAGCAATCAGCCCCAGCATTTT
-	TRBJ2-3	TRBD2	TRBV9	CASSPSGGGTDTQYF	TGTGCCAGCAGCCCTAGCGGGGGGGGCACAGATACGCAGTATTTT
few	TRBJ1-1	-	TRBV28	CASGRPPNTEAFF	TGTGCCAGCGGCAGGCCGCCTAACACTGAAGCTTTCTTT
-	TRBJ2-3	TRBD2	TRBV3-1/TRBV3-2	CASSQDILAGDTQYF	TGTGCCAGCAGCCAAGATATCCTAGCGGGAGATACGCAGTATTTT
-	TRBJ2-1	TRBD1	TRBV10-3	CAISPGQASYNEQFF	TGTGCCATCAGCCCGGGACAGGCCTCCTACAATGAGCAGTTCTTC
-	TRBJ2-7	-	TRBV4-3	CASSQEGTLIYEQYF	TGCGCCAGCAGCCAAGAAGGGACTCTCATCTACGAGCAGTACTTC
-	TRBJ2-1	TRBD2	TRBV13	CASSSPGLAGAVEQFF	TGTGCCAGCAGCTCTCCGGGACTAGCGGGAGCGGTTGAGCAGTTCTTC
-	TRBJ2-7	-	TRBV19	CASSKQGGYHEQYF	TGTGCCAGTAGTAAACAGGGTGGTTACCACGAGCAGTACTTC
-	TRBJ2-7	-	TRBV10-3	CAISESGRNFAYEQYF	TGTGCCATCAGTGAGTCGGGCAGGAATTTTGCCTACGAGCAGTACTTC
-	TRBJ2-7	-	TRBV3-1/TRBV3-2	CASSQGNRAYEQYF	TGTGCCAGCAGCCAAGGAAACAGGGCTTACGAGCAGTACTTC
once	TRBJ2-2	-	TRBV19	CASTGVTGELFF	TGTGCCAGTACAGGGGTCACCGGGGAGCTGTTTTTT
-	TRBJ1-1	-	TRBV27	CASSLYLGGTEAFF	TGTGCCAGCAGTTTATACCTAGGAGGAACTGAAGCTTTCTTT
-	TRBJ2-1	-	TRBV3-1/TRBV3-2	CASSQDTPSNEQFF	TGTGCCAGCAGCCAAGATACCCCGAGCAATGAGCAGTTCTTC
-	TRBJ2-4	-	TRBV6-5	CASSSGFGKNIQYF	TGTGCCAGCAGTTCAGGGTTTGGCAAAAACATTCAGTACTTC
-	TRBJ2-1	-	TRBV29-1	CILTGATYNEQFF	TGCATCCTGACAGGCGCTACCTACAATGAGCAGTTCTTC
-	TRBJ2-3	-	TRBV4-1	CASSQGGHPTDTQYF	TGCGCCAGCAGCCAAGGAGGACACCCCACAGATACGCAGTATTTT
-	TRBJ2-7	-	TRBV27	CASSLSEGRSYEQYF	TGTGCCAGCAGTTTATCGGAGGGACGTAGCTACGAGCAGTACTTC
-	TRBJ2-7	TRBD2	TRBV5-8	CASTRRLALSYEQYF	TGTGCCAGCACCCGACGACTAGCGCTCTCCTACGAGCAGTACTTC
-	TRBJ2-7	-	TRBV4-1	CASSQEAGGRLTYEQYF	TGCGCCAGCAGCCAAGAGGCTGGGGGGAGGCTGACCTACGAGCAGTACTTC
-	TRBJ2-3	TRBD2	TRBV3-1/TRBV3-2	CASIRAGATDTQYF	TGTGCCAGCATTCGGGCGGGAGCGACAGATACGCAGTATTTT
-	TRBJ1-1	-	TRBV2	CASSESGGDEAFF	TGTGCCAGCAGTGAATCGGGGGGGGATGAAGCTTTCTTT
-	TRBJ1-1	TRBD1	TRBV2	CASSGQANTEAFF	TGTGCCAGCAGCGGACAGGCAAACACTGAAGCTTTCTTT
-	TRBJ1-1	-	TRBV5-5	CASSFLGANTEAFF	TGTGCCAGCAGCTTCCTGGGGGCGAACACTGAAGCTTTCTTT
once	TRBJ2-7	TRBD2	TRBV19	CASNPGAGGENEQYF	TGTGCCAGTAATCCTGGAGCGGGAGGTGAGAACGAGCAGTACTTC
-	TRBJ1-3	-	TRBV11-2	CASSDGGSGNTIYF	TGTGCCAGCAGCGACGGCGGCTCTGGAAACACCATATATTTT
once	TRBJ2-7	-	TRBV19	CASSPRGTYEQYF	TGTGCCAGTAGTCCGAGGGGGACCTACGAGCAGTACTTC